This TCR beta chain is drawn from a study of CD8 T cells in ankylosing spondylitis. Via MiXCR, TCRdb re-called the 5' RACE reads, giving one row per CDR3 protein. Of roughly 250,000 distinct CDR3 sequences listed, under 12% are singletons. Trimming shortened V by 4 bases and J by 5 bases, and 22 bases separated the two germline ends. CDR3 length equals 17 residues. Germline V CDR1 and CDR2: SGHRS, YFSETQ. Many counts were recorded for this clonotype. Sequencing was performed on blood, either unsorted or a sorted T cell fraction (not recorded which). This TCR was sampled from a male donor with ankylosing spondylitis or in good health (not recorded which). The rearrangement links TRBV5-1 to TRBJ2-1, with D maybe TRBD2 (6 bases). This CDR3 is CASSPVAGSPAHNEQFF. The CDR3 nucleotides read TGCGCCAGCAGCCCGGTGGCGGGATCTCCGGCCCACAATGAGCAGTTCTTC. Using reference TRBV5-1 and TRBJ2-1 for the parts outside the CDR3, the full variable domain is KAGVTQTPRYLIKTRGQQVTLSCSPISGHRSVSWYQQTPGQGLQFLFEYFSETQRNKGNFPGRFSGRQFSNSRSEMNVSTLELGDSALYLCASSPVAGSPAHNEQFFGPGTRLTVL.